Listed below are T cell receptor beta chains from one sample, sequenced in a study of shared clonotypes between healthy human individuals. TCRdb's table, derived via immunoSEQ multiplex PCR, lists solely in-frame clones and lacks some. The data hold under 2,500,000 clones, with around 95% observed a single time. Sequences were obtained from naive CD4+ T cells sorted from blood. Receptors originate from a man younger than 30 in good health. CDR3s include the opening cysteine and the closing phenylalanine or tryptophan. Fields, in order: D gene, clone size, J gene, V gene, CDR3 protein, CDR3 DNA. D genes are given only for firm matches. Clone size appears in some rows only: once, few, many, or a class for an expanded clone.

>NA|NA|TRBJ2-7|TRBV11-1
CASSFGWQNYEQYF
TGTGCCAGCAGCTTTGGGTGGCAAAACTACGAGCAGTACTTC
>NA|NA|TRBJ1-2|TRBV10-3
CAISETGKNGYTF
TGTGCCATCAGTGAGACAGGGAAGAATGGCTACACCTTC
>NA|once|TRBJ1-1|TRBV9
CASSVRVNTEAFF
TGTGCCAGCAGCGTTAGAGTGAACACTGAAGCTTTCTTT
>NA|NA|TRBJ1-5|TRBV6-1
CASSEEGLKQPQHF
TGTGCCAGCAGTGAAGAGGGGTTAAAGCAGCCCCAGCATTTT
>NA|NA|TRBJ2-3|TRBV9
CASSPQDGHTDTQYF
TGTGCCAGCAGCCCCCAGGACGGCCACACAGATACGCAGTATTTT
>NA|NA|TRBJ2-7|TRBV7-9
CASSLVPGGIAYEQYF
TGTGCCAGCAGCTTAGTCCCGGGCGGGATAGCCTACGAGCAGTACTTC
>NA|once|TRBJ2-4|TRBV2
CASGNVLAKNIQYF
TGTGCCAGCGGGAACGTTTTAGCCAAAAACATTCAGTACTTC
>TRBD1|NA|TRBJ1-1|TRBV30
CAWTGGSGYTEAFF
TGTGCCTGGACAGGGGGCTCTGGGTATACTGAAGCTTTCTTT
>NA|NA|TRBJ1-1|TRBV18
CASSQIGQPNTEAFF
TGTGCCAGCTCGCAGATAGGACAACCGAACACTGAAGCTTTCTTT
>TRBD2|NA|TRBJ2-7|TRBV5-1
CASSPRTSGGEQYF
TGCGCCAGCAGCCCTCGGACTAGCGGGGGAGAGCAGTACTTC
>NA|NA|TRBJ2-7|TRBV7-8
CASSLNYEQYF
TGTGCCAGCAGCCTAAACTACGAGCAGTACTTC
>NA|NA|TRBJ2-3|TRBV6-6
CASRYLGGGYTDTQYF
TGTGCCAGCCGCTATCTGGGAGGGGGTTACACAGATACGCAGTATTTT
>NA|NA|TRBJ2-6|TRBV5-1
CASSLVKTDSGANVLTF
TGCGCCAGCAGCTTGGTGAAGACGGACTCTGGGGCCAACGTCCTGACTTTC
>NA|NA|TRBJ2-7|TRBV7-2
CASGGGGPYEQYF
TGTGCCAGCGGCGGCGGAGGTCCCTACGAGCAGTACTTC
>NA|NA|TRBJ1-1|TRBV9
CASSVGAGNTEAFF
TGTGCCAGCAGCGTAGGTGCGGGGAACACTGAAGCTTTCTTT
>NA|few|TRBJ1-3|TRBV30
CAWSTAATYSGNTIYF
TGTGCCTGGAGTACGGCCGCAACCTACTCTGGAAACACCATATATTTT
>NA|once|TRBJ2-7|TRBV6-5
CASNRAGTMPYEQYF
TGTGCCAGCAACCGGGCCGGGACGATGCCCTACGAGCAGTACTTC
>NA|NA|TRBJ1-6|TRBV19
CASSPLGQANSPLHF
TGTGCCAGTAGCCCACTCGGACAAGCTAATTCACCCCTCCACTTT
>NA|NA|TRBJ2-2|TRBV5-1
CASRPRSSANTGELFF
TGCGCCAGCAGGCCGCGCTCTTCCGCGAACACCGGGGAGCTGTTTTTT
>NA|NA|TRBJ2-7|TRBV5-6
CASSFGGALKGKYF
TGTGCCAGCAGCTTCGGTGGGGCCCTTAAGGGGAAGTACTTC
>NA|once|TRBJ1-4|TRBV4-3
CASSQDGAGINEKLFF
TGCGCCAGCAGCCAAGATGGGGCAGGGATTAATGAAAAACTGTTTTTT
>TRBD1|NA|TRBJ1-2|TRBV19
CASRETGGAYGYTF
TGTGCCAGTAGAGAGACAGGGGGCGCCTATGGCTACACCTTC
>NA|NA|TRBJ1-1|TRBV5-1
CASTEGGLNTEAFF
TGCGCCAGCACCGAGGGAGGCCTGAACACTGAAGCTTTCTTT
>TRBD2|NA|TRBJ2-7|TRBV18
CASSPPLGLAAAYEQYF
TGTGCCAGCTCACCACCTCTGGGACTAGCGGCTGCCTACGAGCAGTACTTC
>NA|NA|TRBJ2-6|TRBV6-5
CASGRGANVLTF
TGTGCCAGCGGCAGGGGGGCCAACGTCCTGACTTTC
>TRBD1|NA|TRBJ2-7|TRBV2
CASSRQGRSYEQYF
TGTGCCAGCAGTCGACAGGGAAGGTCCTACGAGCAGTACTTC
>NA|NA|TRBJ2-5|TRBV6-6
CASSYSGGRAETQYF
TGTGCCAGCAGTTACTCCGGGGGTAGGGCAGAGACCCAGTACTTC
>NA|NA|TRBJ2-3|TRBV5-1
CASSVQQVGTDTQYF
TGCGCCAGCAGCGTACAACAGGTGGGCACAGATACGCAGTATTTT
>NA|NA|TRBJ1-2|TRBV7-2
CASSPQTNRARNTF
TGTGCCAGCAGCCCACAAACAAACAGGGCCAGAAACACCTTC
>TRBD2|NA|TRBJ2-1|TRBV7-2
CASSLVGTSNNEQFF
TGTGCCAGCAGCTTAGTTGGGACTAGTAACAATGAGCAGTTCTTC
>NA|NA|TRBJ2-3|TRBV2
CASRPIPWVPPDTQYF
TGTGCCAGCAGACCAATCCCCTGGGTCCCTCCAGATACGCAGTATTTT
>NA|NA|TRBJ2-3|TRBV5-1
CASSLQGTDTQYF
TGCGCCAGCAGCTTACAGGGCACAGATACGCAGTATTTT